These T cell receptor beta chains were read from a single sample in a study of blood T cell repertoires in COVID-19. Clones were read by immunoSEQ multiplex PCR, and TCRdb kept only the in-frame ones, dropping some. The repertoire holds about 230,000 clones, with almost 85% as singletons. Material: peripheral blood. The receptors here all came from a man aged 50-59 years with COVID-19, enrolled during active disease. The CDR3 runs from the conserved cysteine through the conserved F or W. The order of the fields is D gene, V gene, clone size, J gene, CDR3 DNA, CDR3 protein. The D gene is left open where the match is weak. Rows may omit the clone size; those that give it use once, few, many or a size class.

>-|TRBV7-8|-|TRBJ2-5
TGTGCCAGCAGCTTAGGTGGGGCCGGGACCCAGTACTTC
CASSLGGAGTQYF
>-|TRBV4-1|-|TRBJ2-7
TGCGCCAGCAGCCAGGGGGGAATATACGAGCAGTACTTC
CASSQGGIYEQYF
>-|TRBV7-3|-|TRBJ2-7
TGTGCCAGCAGCTTAGGACCAGGGTACGAGCAGTACTTC
CASSLGPGYEQYF
>TRBD2|TRBV11-2|-|TRBJ2-5
TGTGCCAGCAGCCCCTCCCGCGGGGGGGCCAGCGACCAGTACTTC
CASSPSRGGASDQYF
>TRBD1|TRBV5-1|-|TRBJ1-4
TGCGCCAGCGGATCGGGACAGAGCTCTGCAACTAATGAAAAACTGTTTTTT
CASGSGQSSATNEKLFF
>-|TRBV3-1/TRBV3-2|-|TRBJ2-3
TGTGCCAGCAGTCGGTTGATTTCTAGCACAGATACGCAGTATTTT
CASSRLISSTDTQYF
>-|TRBV12-3/TRBV12-4|-|TRBJ1-2
TGTGCCAGCAGTGCCACTCGGGGGTATGGCTACACCTTC
CASSATRGYGYTF
>TRBD2|TRBV3-1/TRBV3-2|once|TRBJ2-1
TGTGCCAGCAGCCAAACTAGCGGAACCAATGAGCAGTTCTTC
CASSQTSGTNEQFF
>TRBD1|TRBV19|once|TRBJ2-3
TGTGCCAGTAGCCGCCGACAGGGGGCCCCAGATACGCAGTATTTT
CASSRRQGAPDTQYF
>TRBD1|TRBV7-3|few|TRBJ2-7
TGTGCCAGCAGCCCCGGGACAGGGGGACGGGAGCAGTACTTC
CASSPGTGGREQYF